These 18 T cell receptor beta chains came from one sample sequenced in a study of B cell selection in AIRE deficiency. CD4+CD127+ cells were sorted as the conventional CD4 T cells. TCRdb keeps only in-frame clones here, not all; method: immunoSEQ multiplex PCR. The sample includes roughly 25,000 clones, around 95% seen only once; the top ten take over 0.2%. The sequencing input was CD4+CD127+ conventional T cells sorted from PBMCs. The receptors were sampled from a human donor in good health.

The chain links TRBV29-1 to TRBJ2-3; the match to TRBD2 covers 7 bases. This CDR3 contains 13 residues. Germline CDR1 is SQVTM and CDR2 is ANQGSEA. Unmatched junction bases numbered 4, after V lost 4 bases and J lost 3 bases. As DNA, the CDR3 is TGCAGCGTTGGCGGGAGATCGACAGATACGCAGTATTTT. As protein: CSVGGRSTDTQYF.

The chain couples TRBV6-8 to TRBJ2-5; TRBD1 matches at 7 bases. Germline V gene data show CDR1 as MNHGY and CDR2 as SAAAGT. There are 15 residues in the CDR3. With V trimmed by 8 bases and J by 0 bases, 9 bases remained unmatched. The CDR3 sequence: CASLLQGKDQETQYF. Written as DNA, the CDR3 is TGTGCCAGCTTACTACAGGGGAAGGACCAAGAGACCCAGTACTTC.

The chain has TRBV5-4 and TRBJ1-1; 7 positions agree with TRBD1. V lost 4 bases and J lost 2; bases outside the gene matches: 11. The germline gives CDR1 SGHNT, CDR2 YYREEE (reference sequence). The CDR3 consists of 16 residues. The CDR3 spells CASSQGRGGGNTEAFF. The CDR3 region has the DNA TGTGCCAGCAGCCAGGGGCGAGGGGGCGGAAACACTGAAGCTTTCTTT.

J is TRBJ2-1 and V is TRBV6-1, with a weak D call TRBD2 (5 bases). The CDR3 consists of 14 residues. V gave up 7 bases and J gave up 4 bases, with 14 bases separating them. Germline V gene lookup returns CDR1 MNHNS and CDR2 SASEGT. The CDR3: CASTMAGTYNEQFF. The CDR3, as DNA: TGTGCCAGCACGATGGCGGGTACGTACAATGAGCAGTTCTTC.

This clone has just one count. This chain links TRBV10-1 with TRBJ1-2; D is uncertain. The CDR3 has 12 amino acids. Trimming took 2 bases from V and 2 from J, leaving 3 bases between them. Germline V gene sequence: CDR1 WNHNN, CDR2 SYGVQD (reference sequence). CDR3 amino acids: CASSERNYGYTF. DNA of the CDR3: TGCGCCAGCAGTGAGCGGAACTATGGCTACACCTTC.

This clone was observed a single time. The J gene is TRBJ2-3, the V gene TRBV11-2; no clear D gene. V gave up 5 bases and J gave up 5 bases, with 11 bases separating them. CDR3 length equals 13 residues. Germline lookup yields CDR1 SGHAT and CDR2 FQNNGV. The CDR3 coding sequence is TGTGCCAGCAGCCCTAACTTAGGAGATACGCAGTATTTT. Translation: CASSPNLGDTQYF.

The J gene is TRBJ2-3, the V gene TRBV5-6; D might be TRBD1 (6 bases). The CDR3 has 15 residues. Germline V gene data show CDR1 as SGHDT and CDR2 as YYEEEE. V was trimmed by 0 bases and J by 4 bases, leaving 12 bases between them. The CDR3 nucleotides read TGTGCCAGCAGCTTGGCTCCTTCAGGGGCAGATACGCAGTATTTT. It specifies CASSLAPSGADTQYF.

The V call is TRBV2, the J call TRBJ1-4, with TRBD1 identical over 7 bases. Per the germline V gene, CDR1 is SNHLY and CDR2 is FYNNEI. The CDR3 is made up of 20 amino acids. Trimming removed 6 bases from V and 0 bases from J; junction bases left unmatched: 19. The CDR3 DNA reads TGTGCCAGCAGGGATCCCTTCGGGACAGACCCAGGTACAACTAATGAAAAACTGTTTTTT. Protein sequence: CASRDPFGTDPGTTNEKLFF.

This rearrangement joins TRBV6-6 to TRBJ2-7; 9 nucleotides agree with TRBD2. This CDR3 comprises 14 residues. J was trimmed by 4 bases and V by 4 bases; bases with no gene match: 5. Germline CDR1 is MNHNY and CDR2 is SVGAGI (reference sequence). CDR3 in amino acids: CASSFIAGEYEQYF. The CDR3 region has the DNA TGTGCCAGCAGTTTCATAGCGGGGGAGTACGAGCAGTACTTC.

The genes are TRBV5-6 and TRBJ1-2; D is perhaps TRBD1 (5 bases). Germline V gives CDR1 SGHDT, CDR2 YYEEEE. The CDR3 has 14 residues. Between the trimmed V and J ends, which lost 4 bases and 1 base, there was a span of 11 bases. Here the CDR3 DNA reads TGTGCCAGCAGCCTAGGGACGGATAACTATGGCTACACCTTC. It codes for CASSLGTDNYGYTF.

This chain joins TRBV5-1 and TRBJ2-2; 8 bases are shared with TRBD2. The V gene's germline CDR1 is SGHRS and CDR2 YFSETQ. The CDR3 spans 16 residues. The V segment lost 1 base and the J segment 4 bases; nucleotides outside the gene matches: 6. In DNA, the CDR3 is TGCGCCAGCAGCTTGTCGACTAGCGCTTCCACCGGGGAGCTGTTTTTT. Translated, it gives CASSLSTSASTGELFF.

The chain combines TRBV7-2 with TRBJ1-2, with TRBD1 matching 8 bases. The CDR3 covers 16 residues. Germline CDR1 and CDR2: SGHTA and FQGNSA. J lost 7 bases, V lost 0 bases, and 10 bases had no gene match. The CDR3 bases are TGTGCCAGCAGCTTAGCGGTATCAGGGGGCGCTTTTGGCTACACCTTC. Encoded protein: CASSLAVSGGAFGYTF.

This clone was observed a few times. This chain joins TRBV30 and TRBJ1-3; 9 nucleotides align to TRBD1. Per germline, CDR1 GTSNPN and CDR2 SVGIG (reference sequence). V was pared by 2 bases and J by 8 bases, with 7 bases of the junction left unmatched. This CDR3 comprises 14 residues. CDR3 nucleotide sequence: TGTGCCTGGAGTCCTGACAGGGGGATTGACACCATATATTTT. Encoded protein: CAWSPDRGIDTIYF.

This clone was observed a single time. V and J are TRBV7-2 and TRBJ2-1; D is perhaps TRBD2 (6 bases). The CDR3 runs 16 residues. The V gene's germline CDR1 is SGHTA and CDR2 FQGNSA. Trimming took 2 bases from V and 6 from J, leaving 17 bases between them. In nucleotides, the CDR3 is TGTGCCAGCAGCTTAATGGTCGGGTTGGGGGGCAATGAGCAGTTCTTC. It encodes CASSLMVGLGGNEQFF.

This rearrangement joins TRBV4-1 to TRBJ2-2; D remains ambiguous. Germline assignment: CDR1 MGHRA and CDR2 YSYEKL. The CDR3 spans 13 residues. Trimming stripped 3 bases from V and 5 bases from J, with 7 bases between. CDR3 in DNA: TGCGCCAGCAGCCAGGCCCCTACCGGGGAGCTGTTTTTT. It yields the protein CASSQAPTGELFF.

V usage is TRBV5-1 and J usage is TRBJ1-3, with TRBD1 matching 8 bases. Germline V lookup: CDR1 SGHRS, CDR2 YFSETQ. The CDR3 is 16 amino acids. Trimming cost V 4 bases and J 1 base; bases outside gene matches: 7. The CDR3, as DNA: TGCGCCAGCAGCCCGGGACAGGCAGTTTCTGGAAACACCATATATTTT. As protein: CASSPGQAVSGNTIYF.

The rearrangement links TRBV15 to TRBJ2-3; tentatively, D is TRBD1 or TRBD2 (5 bases each). This CDR3 has 16 amino acids. Looked up from germline, CDR1 is LNHNV and CDR2 is YYDKDF (reference sequence). Trimming shortened V by 1 base and J by 4 bases, and 15 bases separated the two germline ends. The CDR3 protein is CATSRGGAGKADTQYF. The CDR3 coding sequence is TGTGCCACCAGCAGAGGAGGGGCAGGGAAGGCAGATACGCAGTATTTT.

A remark on this clone: At one boundary the junction diverges from the germline segment, which might be a read error. The chain employs TRBV5-3 and TRBJ2-7; TRBD1 matches 9 bases. TRBV5-3 qualifies as an ORF whose function is uncertain. This CDR3 is built from 12 residues. CDR3 DNA: TGTGCCAGCAGCTTTGCGGGGACAGGGTCCAAGTTC. Protein sequence: CASSFAGTGSKF.